The clone carrying this T cell receptor (beta chain) has only a few counts. Its matching antigen is unknown. This entry comes from a study of cytomegalovirus exposure and HLA in healthy donors. Study-wide context: The early release's HLA-typed donors yielded 70 million to 85 million unique TCRs. For the approximately 400 genotyped donors, 65% to 90% fell within the Caucasian-associated ancestry cluster.

Trimming took 7 bases from V and 2 from J, leaving 9 bases between them. The CDR3 has 12 amino acids. Looked up from germline, CDR1 is SNHLY and CDR2 is FYNNEI. General study findings and limits: A missense DCLRE1C variant was associated with V- and J-gene trimming of TCR beta chains in a later analysis, and an independent cohort replicated the association.

PCR amplification relied on 60 Vbeta primers (plus 13 Jbeta primers). The assay was immunoSEQ multiplex PCR, and TCRdb's table has in-frame clones only and misses some. The profile shows 90,000 or so clones, approximately 70% of them singletons. Sequenced input: PBMCs. The clonotype originates from a woman in her 50s in good health and CMV-seropositive. The chain uses TRBV2 and TRBJ2-7, with D maybe TRBD2 (5 bases). In nucleotides, the CDR3 is TGTGCCAGCACTGTCGGGGCCTACGAGCAGTACTTC. This gives the protein CASTVGAYEQYF.